This T cell receptor (beta chain) was sequenced for a study of patients and donors after allogeneic stem cell transplantation (dated by TCRdb to 2018 to 2021). Libraries were prepared through RT-PCR. Sequencing took place on a NextSeq 550. TCRdb reworked the public reads: Q25 trimming with fastp, MiXCR clone assembly, productive beta chains retained. Identical CDR3 protein sequences are pooled into one entry, listed with their most common genes and DNA. The sample table contains approximately 170,000 distinct CDR3 sequences; only one count was recorded for roughly 22% of them. The ten largest clones capture roughly 26% of the sample. V is pared back by 2 bases and J by 5 bases, with 10 bases lying between the germline termini. The CDR3 spans 15 residues, from the cysteine through the phenylalanine. Only CDR3 DNA is held: 45 bases, read in frame from base 1. This clonotype was counted ten times or more. Its recognized antigen is unknown. No base quality values were provided; no much bigger clone lies one nucleotide off.

The receptor comes from a human donor who was either an allogeneic HSCT recipient or a stem cell or donor lymphocyte infusion donor (not recorded which). It is not recorded whose cells these are; they may come from a transplant donor. Specimen: blood, either unsorted or a sorted T cell fraction (not recorded which). The chain is encoded by TRBV12-3 or TRBV12-4 joined to TRBJ1-6; no D gene is confidently identified. The CDR3: CASSLYRGDNSPLHF. The DNA is TGTGCCAGCAGTTTATATAGAGGAGATAATTCACCCCTCCACTTT.